This record concerns one TCR beta chain sequence. Antigen unknown. This sample stems from a study of shared clonotypes between healthy human individuals. The repertoire was sequenced with immunoSEQ multiplex PCR; TCRdb's copy has only in-frame clones and lacks some. The sample lists 1.5 million to 2.5 million clones, about 95% occurring once. CD45RO-negative, CCR7-selected cells formed the naive CD8 fraction, which excluded terminally differentiated effector memory CD45RA+ cells. Overall study results and limits: It was observed that roughly 5.5% of naive CD4 clonotypes were shared across a handful of donors.

Germline V CDR1 and CDR2: MGHRA, YSYEKL. This CDR3 comprises 14 residues. Trimming stripped 4 bases from V and 4 bases from J, with 11 bases between. The chain recombines TRBV4-1 with TRBJ2-4, with D possibly matching TRBD2 (5 bases). Specimen: naive CD8+ T cells sorted from blood. The source is a man younger than 35 in good health. This CDR3 is CASSLPEAKNIQYF. The CDR3 DNA follows: TGCGCCAGCAGCCTCCCGGAGGCGAAAAACATTCAGTACTTC.